This TCR beta chain was observed in a study of cytomegalovirus exposure and HLA in healthy donors. Study results and caveats: Common viral pathogens seemed, in a later analysis, to connect with several of the most significant clusters. Researchers reported in a later analysis that a missense DCLRE1C variant was tied to TCR beta V- and J-gene trimming.

Primers included in the PCR were 60 Vbeta and 13 Jbeta primers. In the original analysis: Later, an analysis found approximately 80 million unique TCR beta chains, and some 10 million of these were shared. Some clones are missing from TCRdb's copy, which holds only in-frame ones; the method was immunoSEQ multiplex PCR. V, J and clone size were drawn from that table, and D and trimming were deduced from the DNA. The sample comprises more than 150,000 clones, more than 75% of which are singletons, and about 0.24% rests with the top ten. Remarks on this clone: Its antigen is not known.

The CDR3 is made up of 15 amino acids. The chain couples TRBV12-2 to TRBJ2-7; the table calls TRBD1, which could not be checked here. TRBV12-2 is tagged as a pseudogene. Sequenced: PBMCs. This TCR was recovered from a girl under two years old in good health and CMV-seronegative. Here the CDR3 reads CASRSPNRGVHEQYF. For the CDR3, the DNA is TGTGCAAGTCGCTCCCCAAACAGGGGAGTGCACGAGCAGTACTTC.